This is a list of T cell receptor beta chains from one sample in a study of T cell responses to AZD1222 COVID-19 vaccine. The method was immunoSEQ multiplex PCR; TCRdb's version includes in-frame clones alone and lacks a portion of them. Of 120,000 to 150,000 clones in the sample, roughly 89% were seen once. The source material was peripheral blood, sampled on day 0 of AZD1222 vaccination. The receptors were sampled from an adult in good health. Each CDR3 is given with its conserved first and last residue. D genes are given only for firm matches.

d_call	j_call	v_call	cdr3_aa	cdr3_nt
TRBD1	TRBJ1-2	TRBV27	CASSRGVNYGYTF	TGTGCCAGCAGCAGGGGGGTTAACTATGGCTACACCTTC
.	TRBJ1-4	TRBV7-2	CASSSRQAGWEKLFF	TGTGCCAGCAGCTCTCGACAGGCTGGGTGGGAAAAACTGTTTTTT
.	TRBJ1-2	TRBV7-9	CASSLALWTPKYGYTF	TGTGCCAGCAGCTTAGCGCTTTGGACACCTAAATATGGCTACACCTTC
.	TRBJ2-7	TRBV7-6	CASSPGGNPASEQYF	TGTGCCAGCAGCCCAGGCGGGAACCCGGCCTCCGAGCAGTACTTC
.	TRBJ2-6	TRBV5-4	CASSVDWSGANVLTF	TGTGCCAGCAGCGTAGATTGGTCTGGGGCCAACGTCCTGACTTTC
TRBD1	TRBJ2-7	TRBV3-1/TRBV3-2	CASSLRQGAYEQYF	TGTGCCAGCAGCCTCCGACAGGGGGCCTACGAGCAGTACTTC
TRBD2	TRBJ2-7	TRBV13	CASSRIAGAGEQYF	TGTGCCAGCAGCCGGATAGCGGGAGCGGGGGAGCAGTACTTC
.	TRBJ2-7	TRBV15	CATSRELAAYEQYF	TGTGCCACCAGCAGAGAACTAGCTGCCTACGAGCAGTACTTC
.	TRBJ1-6	TRBV2	CASKEPSPLHF	TGTGCCAGTAAGGAACCTTCACCCCTCCACTTT
.	TRBJ2-7	TRBV7-9	CATSPSGTYEQYF	TGTGCCACTTCGCCCTCGGGTACCTACGAGCAGTACTTC
.	TRBJ1-2	TRBV11-2	CASSTSRVYGYTF	TGTGCCAGCAGCACCTCTCGGGTATATGGCTACACCTTC
.	TRBJ2-7	TRBV19	CASSIAQGGPYEQYF	TGTGCCAGTAGTATAGCACAGGGTGGGCCCTACGAGCAGTACTTC
.	TRBJ1-1	TRBV28	CASSLPPGMNTEAFF	TGTGCCAGCAGTTTACCCCCGGGGATGAACACTGAAGCTTTCTTT
.	TRBJ1-2	TRBV7-8	CASSPIGGNYGYTF	TGTGCCAGCAGCCCTATCGGGGGGAACTATGGCTACACCTTC